This T cell receptor beta chain stems from a study of cytomegalovirus exposure and HLA in healthy donors. Overall study context: In a previous analysis, about 100 million unique TCR beta sequences were found from some 180 million T cells. Study results and limitations: In vitro, three CMV-associated chains proved specific for CMV antigens. HLA alleles showed associations with some 15,000 TCR beta sequences in a later analysis, at a 0.05 false discovery rate. Researchers had no immune exposure information except CMV serostatus available.

Germline CDR1 reads SGHAT; CDR2 reads FQNNGV. The CDR3 is 14 residues long. A note on this clone: Its cognate antigen is unknown.

13 Jbeta primers and 60 Vbeta primers were used for the PCR. Data came from immunoSEQ multiplex PCR; TCRdb stores just in-frame clones and leaves some out. The profile shows around 150,000 clones, about 88% of them singletons. The chain recombines TRBV11-2 with TRBJ2-5, with 11 bases matching TRBD1. The J call may be faulty, since TRBJ2-7 better matches the DNA end. The sequenced sample consisted of PBMCs. The sequence was collected from a man aged 18 to 29 in good health and CMV-seropositive. CDR3 DNA: TGTGCCAGCAGGCCCGGGACAGGGGGCTACGAGCAGTACTTC. Translation gives CASRPGTGGYEQYF.